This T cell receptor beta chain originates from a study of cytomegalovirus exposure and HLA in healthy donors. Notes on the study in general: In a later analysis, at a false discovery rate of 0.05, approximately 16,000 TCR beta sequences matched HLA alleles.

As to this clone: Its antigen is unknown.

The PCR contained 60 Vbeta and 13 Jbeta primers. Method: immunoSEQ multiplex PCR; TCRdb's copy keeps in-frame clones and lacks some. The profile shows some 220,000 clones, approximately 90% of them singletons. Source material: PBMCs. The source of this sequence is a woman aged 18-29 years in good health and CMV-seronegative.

CDR3 in amino acids: CASSQVSSSTDTQYF. CDR3 coding DNA: TGCGCCAGCAGCCAAGTATCCTCTTCCACAGATACGCAGTATTTT. V usage is TRBV4-3 and J usage is TRBJ2-3, with unresolved D. V lost 1 base and J 2 bases, leaving 10 bases between the germline ends. The germline gives CDR1 LGHNA, CDR2 YSLEER. The CDR3 length is 15 residues.